This TCR beta chain was captured in a study of cytomegalovirus exposure and HLA in healthy donors. Researchers ran the PCR with 60 Vbeta and 13 Jbeta primers. Data came from immunoSEQ multiplex PCR; TCRdb stores just in-frame clones and leaves some out. This sample has 100,000 to 150,000 clones, with 78% found just once. The germline V gene has CDR1 LGHNA and CDR2 YNFKEQ. Trimming took 0 bases from V and 0 from J; bases not matched to a gene: 5. The length of the CDR3 is 17 residues. Material: PBMCs. This sequence joins TRBV4-2 and TRBJ2-3; 8 nucleotides match TRBD2. The source of this sequence is a man in his thirties or forties in good health and CMV-seropositive. The CDR3 DNA reads TGTGCCAGCAGCCAAGATCCTCTAGCGGGTAGCACAGATACGCAGTATTTT. Protein product: CASSQDPLAGSTDTQYF.